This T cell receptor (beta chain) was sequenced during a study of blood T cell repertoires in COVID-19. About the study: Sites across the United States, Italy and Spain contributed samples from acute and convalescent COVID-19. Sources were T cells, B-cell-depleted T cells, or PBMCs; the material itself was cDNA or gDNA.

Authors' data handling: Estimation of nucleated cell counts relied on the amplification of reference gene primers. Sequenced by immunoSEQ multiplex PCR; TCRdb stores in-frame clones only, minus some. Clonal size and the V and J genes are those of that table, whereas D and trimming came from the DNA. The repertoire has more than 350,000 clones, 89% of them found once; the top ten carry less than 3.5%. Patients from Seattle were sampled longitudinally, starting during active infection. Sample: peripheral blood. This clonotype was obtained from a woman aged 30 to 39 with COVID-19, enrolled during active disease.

CDR3 loop: CASSISGTSGGRWYF. Here the CDR3 DNA reads TGTGCCAGTAGTATCTCCGGGACTAGCGGGGGCCGTTGGTACTTC. The rearrangement joins TRBV19 to TRBJ2-4; TRBD2 agrees at 14 bases. The CDR3 is 15 amino acids. The V segment lost 3 bases and the J segment 15 bases; nucleotides outside the gene matches: 10. Germline V CDR1 and CDR2: LNHDA, SQIVND (reference sequence).